These T cell receptor beta chains were read from a single sample in a study of somatic mutations in cytotoxic T cells in rheumatoid arthritis. Generated by immunoSEQ multiplex PCR, the TCRdb table keeps only in-frame clones and is missing some. The sample carries 18,000 or so clones, under 80% recorded once. The specimen was CD8+ T cells sorted from blood. These receptors were taken from a man in his 60s in good health. The CDR3 runs from the conserved cysteine through the conserved F or W. The order of the fields is V gene, J gene, clone size, D gene, CDR3 protein, CDR3 DNA. The D gene is left open where the match is weak. Some rows have no size entry. The others give once, few or many, or a class for an expanded clone.

>TRBV10-2|TRBJ2-4|few|TRBD1
CASSEPTGLAKNIQYF
TGCGCCAGCAGTGAGCCGACAGGGCTAGCCAAAAACATTCAGTACTTC
>TRBV7-9|TRBJ2-7|-|-
CASSLDLASYEQYF
TGTGCCAGCAGCTTAGATTTGGCTTCCTACGAGCAGTACTTC
>TRBV7-9|TRBJ2-3|-|-
CASIQVTSTDTQYF
TGTGCCAGCATACAGGTTACTAGCACAGATACGCAGTATTTT
>TRBV5-1|TRBJ2-5|-|-
CASSSMMVTETQYF
TGCGCCAGCAGCTCTATGATGGTTACAGAGACCCAGTACTTC
>TRBV5-1|TRBJ2-3|-|-
CASSGGTTDTQYF
TGCGCCAGCAGCGGGGGGACCACAGATACGCAGTATTTT
>TRBV11-2|TRBJ2-5|-|-
CASRTEKETQYF
TGTGCCAGCCGGACAGAAAAAGAGACCCAGTACTTC
>TRBV5-4|TRBJ2-1|-|TRBD2
CASPSGGGGQFF
TGTGCCAGTCCTAGCGGGGGCGGGGGGCAGTTCTTC
>TRBV4-3|TRBJ2-2|-|-
CASSQDRFDPGELFF
TGCGCCAGCAGCCAAGATCGGTTCGATCCGGGGGAGCTGTTTTTT
>TRBV5-4|TRBJ2-3|-|TRBD2
CASSALGLAGGRVTDTQYF
TGTGCCAGCAGCGCGCTGGGACTAGCGGGGGGGCGGGTCACAGATACGCAGTATTTT
>TRBV7-8|TRBJ2-2|once|-
CASSPTSKELFF
TGTGCCAGCAGCCCAACTTCAAAGGAGCTGTTTTTT
>TRBV6-1|TRBJ1-4|few|-
CASSGRGARNEKLFF
TGTGCCAGCAGTGGTCGGGGGGCCCGTAATGAAAAACTGTTTTTT
>TRBV10-3|TRBJ1-3|-|-
CAISILGLSVIYF
TGTGCCATCAGTATCTTAGGACTCTCCGTTATATATTTT
>TRBV4-1|TRBJ2-5|-|-
CASSQEGRGQETQYF
TGCGCCAGCAGCCAAGAGGGGCGGGGTCAAGAGACCCAGTACTTC
>TRBV27|TRBJ1-5|-|TRBD1
CASSLEGTVNQPQHF
TGTGCCAGCAGTTTAGAGGGGACAGTCAATCAGCCCCAGCATTTT
>TRBV6-6|TRBJ1-5|-|-
CASSYLQYSNQPQHF
TGTGCCAGCAGTTACTTACAGTATAGCAATCAGCCCCAGCATTTT
>TRBV9|TRBJ2-1|few|TRBD2
CASSVDVTSGPYNEQFF
TGTGCCAGCAGCGTAGATGTGACTAGCGGCCCCTATAATGAGCAGTTCTTC
>TRBV5-4|TRBJ2-1|-|-
CASSLSGHGSYNEQFF
TGTGCCAGCAGCTTGTCGGGACACGGTTCCTACAATGAGCAGTTCTTC
>TRBV19|TRBJ2-6|-|TRBD1
CTGPPGTADSGANVLTF
TGTACAGGGCCCCCCGGGACAGCGGACTCTGGGGCCAACGTCCTGACTTTC
>TRBV12-2|TRBJ2-5|-|-
CASRLAAFRVETQYF
TGTGCAAGTCGCTTAGCTGCCTTCAGGGTGGAGACCCAGTACTTC
>TRBV2|TRBJ2-7|-|-
CASRLTGTELYEQYF
TGTGCCAGCAGACTTACCGGGACTGAGCTGTACGAGCAGTACTTC
>TRBV7-6|TRBJ1-1|-|-
CASSLGTTGGTEAFF
TGTGCCAGCAGCTTAGGCACCACGGGGGGCACTGAAGCTTTCTTT
>TRBV19|TRBJ2-3|-|TRBD2
CASSIVGASGRKTDTQYF
TGTGCCAGTAGTATAGTAGGGGCTAGCGGGAGAAAAACAGATACGCAGTATTTT
>TRBV6-5|TRBJ2-1|-|TRBD2
CASSYSEAGAHGEQFF
TGTGCCAGCAGTTACTCTGAAGCGGGGGCCCACGGTGAGCAGTTCTTC
>TRBV7-9|TRBJ2-7|-|TRBD1
CASSSGQISYEQYF
TGTGCCAGCAGTTCGGGACAGATATCCTACGAGCAGTACTTC
>TRBV19|TRBJ2-7|-|TRBD1
CASRLTGQAKAEQYF
TGTGCCAGTAGACTTACGGGACAGGCGAAAGCCGAGCAGTACTTC
>TRBV5-1|TRBJ2-7|-|-
CASSWSSLAYEQYF
TGCGCCAGCAGCTGGTCCTCTCTAGCCTACGAGCAGTACTTC
>TRBV7-9|TRBJ1-2|-|-
CASSRTDDPNYGYTF
TGTGCCAGCAGCCGGACAGACGACCCGAACTATGGCTACACCTTC
>TRBV7-9|TRBJ1-5|-|TRBD1
CASSLGPGGQPQHF
TGTGCCAGCAGCCTTGGTCCAGGGGGACAGCCCCAGCATTTT
>TRBV7-3|TRBJ2-1|-|TRBD2
CASSLWGGLAGELVF
TGTGCCAGCAGCTTATGGGGGGGACTAGCGGGAGAGTTGGTCTTC
>TRBV18|TRBJ1-2|-|-
CASSHKQDLPYGYTF
TGTGCCAGCTCTCATAAACAGGATTTACCCTATGGCTACACCTTC
>TRBV9|TRBJ2-7|-|-
CASSSQGGLDYEQYF
TGTGCCAGCAGCTCACAGGGCGGTCTAGACTACGAGCAGTACTTC